The T cell receptor beta chain described here comes from a study of beta chain features in type 1 diabetes. General study findings and limits: In all four CD4+ subsets, TCRB CDR3 length was significantly, moderately reduced in type 1 diabetes.

With 3 bases removed from V and 8 bases from J, the gap between germline ends came to 13 bases. The CDR3 is 13 residues long. Germline loops: CDR1 LNHDA, CDR2 SQIVND (reference sequence). Points on this clone: Its target is not known.

The whole isolated RNA underwent reverse transcription, so sequencing captured expressed TCRB transcripts. Clones were sequenced by immunoSEQ multiplex PCR, and TCRdb holds only the in-frame ones, with some missing. The sample lists hundreds of thousands of clones; 13% were seen once. The source is a man younger than 35 with type 1 diabetes. V is TRBV19 and J is TRBJ1-1; D may be TRBD1 (6 bases). Sample: naive CD4+ T cells from blood. The chain's CDR3 is CASSIHGTPEAFF. CDR3 nucleotide sequence: TGTGCCAGTAGTATTCACGGGACACCAGAAGCTTTCTTT.